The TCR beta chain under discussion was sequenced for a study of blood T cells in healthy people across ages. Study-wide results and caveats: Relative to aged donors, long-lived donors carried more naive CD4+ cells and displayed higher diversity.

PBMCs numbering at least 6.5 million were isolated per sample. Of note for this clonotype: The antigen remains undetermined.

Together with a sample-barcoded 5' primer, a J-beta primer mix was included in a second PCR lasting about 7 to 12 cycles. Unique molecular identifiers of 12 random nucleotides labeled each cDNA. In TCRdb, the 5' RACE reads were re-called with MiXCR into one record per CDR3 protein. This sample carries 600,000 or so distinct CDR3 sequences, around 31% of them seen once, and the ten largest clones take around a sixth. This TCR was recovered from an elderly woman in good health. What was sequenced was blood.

CDR3 loop: CASSLEGGSGYTF. The CDR3, as DNA: TGTGCCAGCAGCTTAGAAGGGGGCTCTGGCTACACCTTC. This rearrangement joins TRBV7-9 to TRBJ1-2; 7 bases match TRBD1. CDR1 and CDR2 (germline): SEHNR, FQNEAQ (reference sequence). There are 13 residues in the CDR3. J was trimmed by 7 bases and V by 1 base; bases with no gene match: 3.